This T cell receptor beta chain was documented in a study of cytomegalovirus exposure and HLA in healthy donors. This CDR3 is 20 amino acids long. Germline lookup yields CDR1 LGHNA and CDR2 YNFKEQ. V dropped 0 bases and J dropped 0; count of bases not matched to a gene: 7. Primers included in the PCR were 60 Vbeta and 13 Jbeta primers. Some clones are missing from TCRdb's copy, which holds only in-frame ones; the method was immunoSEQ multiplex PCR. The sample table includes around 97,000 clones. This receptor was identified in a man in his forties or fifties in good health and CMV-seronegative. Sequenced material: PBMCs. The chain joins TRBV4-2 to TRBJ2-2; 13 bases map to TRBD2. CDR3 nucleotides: TGTGCCAGCAGCCAAGATTTTGGACTAGCGGGGGACGCGAACACCGGGGAGCTGTTTTTT. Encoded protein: CASSQDFGLAGDANTGELFF.